This entry lists 5 T cell receptor beta chains sequenced from one sample in a study of cytomegalovirus exposure and HLA in healthy donors. PCR employed 60 Vbeta and 13 Jbeta primers. Generated by immunoSEQ multiplex PCR, the TCRdb table keeps only in-frame clones and is missing some. The sample records about 170,000 clones, under 85% being singletons. Sequences were obtained from PBMCs. The receptors stem from a man aged 18-30 years in good health and CMV-seronegative.

The V gene is TRBV4-3, the J gene TRBJ2-5; the D gene is possibly TRBD2 (5 bases). The CDR3 extends over 14 amino acids. CDR1 LGHNA and CDR2 YSLEER come from the germline V gene. V lost 0 bases and J 7 bases, leaving 12 bases between the germline ends. This CDR3 is CASSQDLVEGTQYF. In DNA form, the CDR3 reads TGCGCCAGCAGCCAAGATCTAGTCGAGGGGACCCAGTACTTC.

This chain uses TRBV21-1 with TRBJ2-7; the table's TRBD1 call for D was not verified on the DNA. TRBV21-1 is reported as a pseudogene. The CDR3 is 12 amino acids. The CDR3 spells CASPAGDYEQYF. The CDR3 DNA sequence: TGTGCCAGCCCCGCAGGGGACTACGAGCAGTACTTC.

The rearrangement joins TRBV30 to TRBJ2-7; a weak D match, TRBD1 (6 bases). The CDR3 contains 14 residues. Germline V gene data show CDR1 as GTSNPN and CDR2 as SVGIG (reference sequence). V lost 0 bases to trimming and J lost 0 bases, with 9 bases between them. The CDR3 here is CAWSVGDISYEQYF. CDR3 coding DNA: TGTGCCTGGAGTGTAGGGGACATCTCCTACGAGCAGTACTTC.

The J gene is TRBJ1-1, the V gene TRBV10-1, with TRBD1 matching 8 bases. This CDR3 has 13 amino acids. The V segment lost 4 bases and the J segment 5 bases; nucleotides outside the gene matches: 3. Germline CDR1 and CDR2: WNHNN and SYGVQD (reference sequence). Here the CDR3 DNA reads TGCGCCAGCAGTGGACAGGGGAGGACTGAAGCTTTCTTT. As protein: CASSGQGRTEAFF.

Concerning this clone: Because the CDR3 is missing its conserved closing phenylalanine or tryptophan, this is likely a read error. The rearrangement uses TRBV5-1 and TRBJ1-2, with TRBD1 matching over 7 bases. V dropped 4 bases and J dropped 4; count of bases not matched to a gene: 7. The CDR3 runs to 14 residues. The germline V gene encodes CDR1 SGHRS and CDR2 YFSETQ. The CDR3 coding sequence is TGCGCCAGCAGCAAAGACAGGGCCCCCTATGGCTACACCCTC. It codes for CASSKDRAPYGYTL.